The clone carrying this T cell receptor beta chain has a handful of counts. The data stem from a study of blood T cell repertoires in COVID-19. Method: immunoSEQ multiplex PCR; TCRdb's copy keeps in-frame clones and lacks some. Of 150,000 to 200,000 clones in the sample, 79% were seen once. This CDR3 region has 18 residues. The chain is built from TRBV21-1 and TRBJ2-5; the D call in the table, TRBD2, was not verified against the DNA. TRBV21-1 is designated a pseudogene. The sequence was collected from a man in his fifties or sixties with active or convalescent COVID-19. The sequenced sample consisted of peripheral blood. This chain's CDR3 is CASSKYYRGTSREETQYF. CDR3 DNA sequence: TGTGCCAGCAGCAAATACTACCGTGGGACTAGCAGGGAAGAGACCCAGTACTTC.